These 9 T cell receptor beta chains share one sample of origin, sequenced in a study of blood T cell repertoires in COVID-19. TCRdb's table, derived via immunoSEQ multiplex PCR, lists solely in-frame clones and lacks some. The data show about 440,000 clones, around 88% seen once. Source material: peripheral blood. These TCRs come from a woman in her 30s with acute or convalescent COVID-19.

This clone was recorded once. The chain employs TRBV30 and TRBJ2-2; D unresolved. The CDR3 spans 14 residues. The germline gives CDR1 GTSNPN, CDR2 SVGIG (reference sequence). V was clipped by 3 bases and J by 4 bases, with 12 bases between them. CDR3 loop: CAWRNHLATGELFF. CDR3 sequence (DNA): TGTGCCTGGAGAAATCATTTAGCCACCGGGGAGCTGTTTTTT.

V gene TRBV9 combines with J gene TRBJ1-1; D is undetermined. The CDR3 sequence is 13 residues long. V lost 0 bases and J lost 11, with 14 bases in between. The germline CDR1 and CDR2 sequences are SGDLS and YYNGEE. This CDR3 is CASSVVEGDKAFF. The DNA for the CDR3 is TGTGCCAGCAGCGTAGTGGAAGGAGATAAGGCTTTCTTT.

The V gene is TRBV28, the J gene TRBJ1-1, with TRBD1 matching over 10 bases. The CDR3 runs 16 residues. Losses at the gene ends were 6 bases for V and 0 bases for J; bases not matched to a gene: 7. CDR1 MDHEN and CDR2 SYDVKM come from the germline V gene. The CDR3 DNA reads TGTGCCAGCAGGACAGGGGGCGCTTCCATGAACACTGAAGCTTTCTTT. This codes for CASRTGGASMNTEAFF.

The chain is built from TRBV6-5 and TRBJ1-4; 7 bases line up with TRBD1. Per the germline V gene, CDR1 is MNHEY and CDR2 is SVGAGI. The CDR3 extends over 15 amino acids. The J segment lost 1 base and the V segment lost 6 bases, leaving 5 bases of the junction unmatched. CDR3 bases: TGTGCCAGCAGGGCTTACAGGGGAACTAATGAAAAACTGTTTTTT. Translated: CASRAYRGTNEKLFF.

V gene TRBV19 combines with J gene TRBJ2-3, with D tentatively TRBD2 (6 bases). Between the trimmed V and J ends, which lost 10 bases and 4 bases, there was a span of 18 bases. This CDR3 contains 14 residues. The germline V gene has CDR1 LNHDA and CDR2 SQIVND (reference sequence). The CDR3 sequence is CATRRASRADTQYF. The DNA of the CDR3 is TGTGCCACCAGGAGGGCTTCGAGGGCAGATACGCAGTATTTT.

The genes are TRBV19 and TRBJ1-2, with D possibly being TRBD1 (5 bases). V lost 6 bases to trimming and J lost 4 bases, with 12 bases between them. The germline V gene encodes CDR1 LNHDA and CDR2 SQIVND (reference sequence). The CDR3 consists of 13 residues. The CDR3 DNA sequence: TGTGCCAGTAGGACCAGGGAAGGCTATGGCTACACCTTC. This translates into CASRTREGYGYTF.

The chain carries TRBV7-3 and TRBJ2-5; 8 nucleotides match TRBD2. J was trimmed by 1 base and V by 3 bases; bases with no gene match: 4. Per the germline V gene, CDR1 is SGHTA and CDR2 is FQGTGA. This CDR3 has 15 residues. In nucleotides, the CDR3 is TGTGCCAGCAGCTTTAGCGGGGAGATCCAAGAGACCCAGTACTTC. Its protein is CASSFSGEIQETQYF.

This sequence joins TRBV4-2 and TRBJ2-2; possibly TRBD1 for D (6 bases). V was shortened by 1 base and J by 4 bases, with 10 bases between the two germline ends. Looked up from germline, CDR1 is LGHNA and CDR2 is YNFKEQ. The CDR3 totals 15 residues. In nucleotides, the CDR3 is TGTGCCAGCAGCCAAGTGGGGACATTCACCGGGGAGCTGTTTTTT. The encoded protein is CASSQVGTFTGELFF.

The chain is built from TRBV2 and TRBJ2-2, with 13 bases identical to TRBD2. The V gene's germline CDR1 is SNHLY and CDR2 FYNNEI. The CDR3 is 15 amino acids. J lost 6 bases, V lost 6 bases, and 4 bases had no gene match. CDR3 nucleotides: TGTGCCAGCAGGGGGACTAGCGGGGTTGCCGGGGAGCTGTTTTTT. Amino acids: CASRGTSGVAGELFF.